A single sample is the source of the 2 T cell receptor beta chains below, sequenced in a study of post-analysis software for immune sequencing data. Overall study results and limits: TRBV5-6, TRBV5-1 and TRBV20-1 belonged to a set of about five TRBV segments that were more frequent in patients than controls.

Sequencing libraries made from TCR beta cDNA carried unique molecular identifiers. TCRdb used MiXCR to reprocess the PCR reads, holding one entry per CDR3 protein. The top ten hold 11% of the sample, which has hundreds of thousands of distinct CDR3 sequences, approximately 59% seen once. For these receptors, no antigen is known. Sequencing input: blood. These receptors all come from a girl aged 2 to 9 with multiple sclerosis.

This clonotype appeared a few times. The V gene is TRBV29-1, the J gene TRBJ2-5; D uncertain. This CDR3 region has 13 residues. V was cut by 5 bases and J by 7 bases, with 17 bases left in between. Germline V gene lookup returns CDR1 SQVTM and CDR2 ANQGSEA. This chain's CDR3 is CSVRLRLVGTQYF. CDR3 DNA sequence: TGCAGCGTTCGACTCCGGTTGGTGGGGACCCAGTACTTC.

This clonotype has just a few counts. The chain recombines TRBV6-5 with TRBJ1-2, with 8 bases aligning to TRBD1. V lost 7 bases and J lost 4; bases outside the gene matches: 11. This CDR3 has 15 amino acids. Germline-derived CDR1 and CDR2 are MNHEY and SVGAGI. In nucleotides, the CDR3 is TGTGCCAGCATCAGCAGGGGGCTATTTGGCTATGGCTACACCTTC. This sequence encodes CASISRGLFGYGYTF.